The clone carrying this T cell receptor (beta chain) has only one observation. CDR1 SEHNR and CDR2 FQNEAQ come from the germline V gene (reference sequence). The CDR3 runs to 16 residues. The ends lost 5 bases at V and 3 bases at J; junction bases unmatched: 5. This sample stems from a study of blood T cell repertoires in COVID-19. The overall study: Italy, Spain and the United States were the sources of the convalescent and acute COVID-19 samples. T cells, B-cell-depleted T cells, or PBMCs provided the cDNA or gDNA that served as material.

In the authors' methods: Scientists estimated how many nucleated cells there were by amplifying reference gene primers. Only in-frame clones appear in the TCRdb table, and some are missing; sequencing was by immunoSEQ multiplex PCR. V and J calls and clone size come straight from that table; D and trimming were deduced from the DNA. In the table there are 200,000 to 250,000 clones, 80% to 90% of which are singletons. The material sequenced was peripheral blood. The clonotype was recovered from a man aged 30 to 45 with active or convalescent COVID-19. The chain is built from TRBV7-9 and TRBJ2-7, with 15 bases matching TRBD2. CDR3 sequence reads: CASSGTSGRSSYEQYF. The CDR3 coding sequence is TGTGCCAGCAGCGGGACTAGCGGGAGGTCGAGCTACGAGCAGTACTTC.